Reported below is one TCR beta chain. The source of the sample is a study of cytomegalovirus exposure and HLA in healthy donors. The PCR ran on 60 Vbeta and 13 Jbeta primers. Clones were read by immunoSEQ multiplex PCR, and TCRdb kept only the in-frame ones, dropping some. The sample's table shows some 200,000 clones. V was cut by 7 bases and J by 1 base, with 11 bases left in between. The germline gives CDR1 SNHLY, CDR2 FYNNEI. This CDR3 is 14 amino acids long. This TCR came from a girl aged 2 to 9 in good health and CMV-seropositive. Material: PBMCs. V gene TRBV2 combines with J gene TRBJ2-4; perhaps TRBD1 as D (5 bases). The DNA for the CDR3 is TGTGCCAGCAACCTAGGGGATGCCAAAAACATTCAGTACTTC. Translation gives CASNLGDAKNIQYF.